A selection of T cell receptor beta chains follows, all from one sample in a study of cytomegalovirus exposure and HLA in healthy donors. The protocol was immunoSEQ multiplex PCR, while the TCRdb copy is restricted to in-frame clones and leaves out a portion. This sample yields around 100,000 clones, of which about 60% are seen a single time; over 4% belongs to the top ten. Specimen: PBMCs. The receptors derive from a human donor in good health. Each CDR3 is given with its conserved first and last residue. D genes are given only for firm matches. The listing skips clone size in some rows; elsewhere it reads once, few, many or a size class.

j_call v_call d_call clone_size cdr3_nt cdr3_aa
TRBJ2-5 TRBV4-1 TRBD2 . TGCGCCAGCAGCCACAGGACTAGCGGGAGAGAGACCCAGTACTTC CASSHRTSGRETQYF
TRBJ1-2 TRBV5-6 . . TGTGCCAGCAGCTTGGTTATTACTTCTAACTATGGCTACACCTTC CASSLVITSNYGYTF
TRBJ2-1 TRBV5-1 . . TGCGCCAGCAGCTTGGTTCAGGGCGGCAACGGTGAGCAGTTCTTC CASSLVQGGNGEQFF
TRBJ2-7 TRBV27 TRBD1 . TGTGCCAGCAGTCCCCGACAGGGGGCCAACGAGCAGTACTTC CASSPRQGANEQYF
TRBJ1-4 TRBV6-5 . . TGTGCCAGCAGTTACATTAAAGGGGCCACGGGGGGAAAACTGTTTTTT CASSYIKGATGGKLFF
TRBJ2-1 TRBV5-6 TRBD1 . TGTGCCAGCAGCTTGGTTATAGGGACGGACAGGGCGTTCTTC CASSLVIGTDRAFF
TRBJ2-7 TRBV5-1 . . TGCGCCAGCAGCTTGGGGGCTTACGAGCAGTACTTC CASSLGAYEQYF
TRBJ2-7 TRBV19 TRBD2 . TGTGCCAGTTCCACCGGGACTATCGCCTACGAGCAGTACTTC CASSTGTIAYEQYF
TRBJ1-6 TRBV6-5 . . TGTGCCAGCAGTTACCACACAACAGGGAATAATTCACCCCTCCACTTT CASSYHTTGNNSPLHF
TRBJ2-7 TRBV5-1 . few TGCGCCAGCAGCTTGGCCTGGCAGACAACCTACGAGCAGTACTTC CASSLAWQTTYEQYF
TRBJ2-3 TRBV7-2 TRBD1 few TGTGCCAGCAGCTCGTACAGGGGTTATCAAATGGATACGCAGTATTTT CASSSYRGYQMDTQYF
TRBJ2-2 TRBV28 . . TGTGCCAGCAGTTTACTGAACACCGGGGAGCTGTTTTTT CASSLLNTGELFF
TRBJ1-5 TRBV7-9 . . TGTGCCAGCAGCGGCAGAGACGGGTTCAATCAGCCCCAGCATTTT CASSGRDGFNQPQHF
TRBJ1-4 TRBV19 . few TGTGCCAGCGCGTACAGGGTAGATGAAAAACTGTTTTTT CASAYRVDEKLFF
TRBJ2-7 TRBV7-9 TRBD2 . TGTGCCAGCAGCTCCACTAGCGGGGCCACCTACGAGCAGTACTTC CASSSTSGATYEQYF
TRBJ1-4 TRBV7-6 . few TGTGCCAGCAGCTTAATACGGGGGGAAAAACTGTTTTTT CASSLIRGEKLFF
TRBJ2-5 TRBV29-1 . . TGCAGCGTTATTACAGGCGGCGATGGGACCCAGTACTTC CSVITGGDGTQYF
TRBJ1-1 TRBV7-8 . . TGTGCCAGCAGCTTAGAATTGGGGCACATGAACACTGAAGCTTTCTTT CASSLELGHMNTEAFF
TRBJ1-2 TRBV2 TRBD1 few TGTGCCAGCAGAGGGACAGGGAGTTTCGGCTACACCTTC CASRGTGSFGYTF
TRBJ1-1 TRBV5-6 . once TGTGCCAGCGCTAAACGGGGGGCGCACACTGAAGCTTTCTTT CASAKRGAHTEAFF
TRBJ1-5 TRBV4-1 TRBD1 . TGCGCCAGCAGCCAAGGGAACAGGGGATCAGAAAATCAGCCCCAGCATTTT CASSQGNRGSENQPQHF
TRBJ2-3 TRBV20-1 . . TGCAGTGCTAGTTCTGCAGATACGCAGTATTTT CSASSADTQYF